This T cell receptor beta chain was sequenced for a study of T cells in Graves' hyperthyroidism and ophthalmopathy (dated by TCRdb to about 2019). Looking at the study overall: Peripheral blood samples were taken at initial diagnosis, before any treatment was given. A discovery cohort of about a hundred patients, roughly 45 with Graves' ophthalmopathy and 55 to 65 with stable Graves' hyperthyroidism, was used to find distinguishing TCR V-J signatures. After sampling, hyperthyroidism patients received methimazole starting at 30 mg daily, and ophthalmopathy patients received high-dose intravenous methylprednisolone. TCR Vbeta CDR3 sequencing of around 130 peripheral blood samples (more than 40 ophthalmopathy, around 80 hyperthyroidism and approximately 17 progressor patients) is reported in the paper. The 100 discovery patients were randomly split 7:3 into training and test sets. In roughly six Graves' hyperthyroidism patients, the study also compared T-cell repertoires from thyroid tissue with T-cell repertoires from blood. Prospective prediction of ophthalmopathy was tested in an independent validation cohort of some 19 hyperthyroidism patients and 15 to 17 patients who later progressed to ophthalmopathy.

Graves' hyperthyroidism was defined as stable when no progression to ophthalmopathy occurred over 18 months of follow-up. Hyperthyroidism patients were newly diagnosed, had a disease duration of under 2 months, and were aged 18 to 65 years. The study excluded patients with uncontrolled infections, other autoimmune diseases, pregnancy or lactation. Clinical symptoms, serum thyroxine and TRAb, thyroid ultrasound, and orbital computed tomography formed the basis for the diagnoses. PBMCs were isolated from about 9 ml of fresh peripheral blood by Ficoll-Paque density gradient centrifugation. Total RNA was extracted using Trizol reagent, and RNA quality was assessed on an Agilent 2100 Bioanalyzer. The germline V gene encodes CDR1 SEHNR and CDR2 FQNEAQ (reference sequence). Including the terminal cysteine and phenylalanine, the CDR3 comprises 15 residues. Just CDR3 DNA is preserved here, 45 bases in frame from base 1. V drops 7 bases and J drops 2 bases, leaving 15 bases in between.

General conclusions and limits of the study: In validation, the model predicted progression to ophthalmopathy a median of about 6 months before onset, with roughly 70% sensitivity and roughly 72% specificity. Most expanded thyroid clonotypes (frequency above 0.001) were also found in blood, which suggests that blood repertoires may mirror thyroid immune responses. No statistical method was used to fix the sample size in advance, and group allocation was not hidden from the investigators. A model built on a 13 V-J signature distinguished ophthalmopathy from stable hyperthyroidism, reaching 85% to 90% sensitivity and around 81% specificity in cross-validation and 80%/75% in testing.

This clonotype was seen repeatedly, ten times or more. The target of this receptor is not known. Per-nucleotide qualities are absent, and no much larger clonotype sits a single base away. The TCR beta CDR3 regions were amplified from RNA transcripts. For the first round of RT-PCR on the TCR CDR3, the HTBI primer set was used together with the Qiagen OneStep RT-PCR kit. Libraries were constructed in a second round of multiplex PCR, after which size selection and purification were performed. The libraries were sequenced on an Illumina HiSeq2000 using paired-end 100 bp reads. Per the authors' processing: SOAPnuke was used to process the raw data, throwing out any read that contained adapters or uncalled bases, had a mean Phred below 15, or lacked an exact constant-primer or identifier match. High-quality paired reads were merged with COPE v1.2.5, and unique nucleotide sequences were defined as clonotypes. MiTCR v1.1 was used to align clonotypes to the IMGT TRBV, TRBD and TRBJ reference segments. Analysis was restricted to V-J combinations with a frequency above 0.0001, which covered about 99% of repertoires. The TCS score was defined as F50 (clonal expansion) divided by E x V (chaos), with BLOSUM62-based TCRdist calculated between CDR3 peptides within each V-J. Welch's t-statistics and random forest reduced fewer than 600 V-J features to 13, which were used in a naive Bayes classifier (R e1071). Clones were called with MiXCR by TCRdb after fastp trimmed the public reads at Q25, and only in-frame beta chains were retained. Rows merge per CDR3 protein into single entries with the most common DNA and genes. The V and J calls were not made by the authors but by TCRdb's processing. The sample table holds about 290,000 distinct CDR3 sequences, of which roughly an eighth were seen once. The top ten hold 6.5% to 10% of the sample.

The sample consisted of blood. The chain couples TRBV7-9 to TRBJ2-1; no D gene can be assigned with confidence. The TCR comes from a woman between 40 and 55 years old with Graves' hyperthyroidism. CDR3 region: CASTPTTPTYNEQFF. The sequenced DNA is TGTGCCAGCACCCCAACTACTCCTACCTACAATGAGCAGTTCTTC.